The sequence of this T cell receptor (beta chain) was determined in a study of T cells after yellow fever vaccination. V lost 6 bases to trimming and J lost 5 bases, with 10 bases between them. Germline lookup yields CDR1 SNHLY and CDR2 FYNNEI. The CDR3 extends over 12 amino acids. Ten or more counts support this clonotype. TCRdb processed the 5' RACE reads anew with MiXCR; each CDR3 protein has one entry. The table shows 14,000 or so distinct CDR3 sequences, with roughly 8% occurring only once. The chain uses TRBV2 and TRBJ1-1, with no clear D. The sample consisted of PBMCs, either bulk or a sorted T-cell subset (CD4+, CD8+, memory, or dextramer-sorted; not recorded which), taken on the day of the yellow fever booster vaccination. This receptor was taken from a man younger than 35 who received the YFV17D yellow fever vaccine. CDR3 sequence (DNA): TGTGCCAGCAGGACCTCGGGAACTGAAGCTTTCTTT. It yields the protein CASRTSGTEAFF.